Presented here are 24 T cell receptor beta chains from one specimen sequenced in a study of blood T cell repertoires in COVID-19. Repertoires were generated with immunoSEQ multiplex PCR, while TCRdb's copy carries only in-frame clones and drops some. The sample lists approximately 260,000 clones, approximately 83% occurring once. The sequencing input was peripheral blood. These receptors came from a woman aged 70-85 years with acute or convalescent COVID-19.

This chain uses TRBV5-4 with TRBJ1-2; 7 bases align to TRBD1. This CDR3 region has 14 residues. Germline V CDR1 and CDR2: SGHNT, YYREEE (reference sequence). V gave up 0 bases and J gave up 7 bases; unmatched junction bases: 6. DNA of the CDR3: TGTGCCAGCAGCTTGGCAGGGGGAAGCTTTGGCTACACCTTC. Amino acid sequence: CASSLAGGSFGYTF.

This chain links TRBV10-3 with TRBJ2-6, with 8 bases aligning to TRBD1. CDR1 is ENHRY, CDR2 SYGVKD, per germline. This CDR3 is built from 15 residues. V shed 11 bases and J 5 bases; nucleotides not matched to a gene: 11. DNA of the CDR3: TGTGCCGCTCAAGGACAGGGCCTCCGGGCCAACGTCCTGACTTTC. Translated, it gives CAAQGQGLRANVLTF.

The J gene is TRBJ1-2, the V gene TRBV2; TRBD1 matches 8 bases. The CDR3 runs to 14 residues. Germline V CDR1 and CDR2: SNHLY, FYNNEI. J lost 2 bases, V lost 6 bases, and 5 bases had no gene match. The DNA of the CDR3 is TGTGCCAGCAGCTTCCGGGACAGGAACTATGGCTACACCTTC. It specifies CASSFRDRNYGYTF.

The V gene is TRBV18, the J gene TRBJ2-7, with a possible D match to TRBD1 (6 bases). The CDR3 consists of 14 residues. V lost 3 bases and J lost 2, with 11 bases in between. The germline gives CDR1 KGHSH, CDR2 LQKENI. In DNA, the CDR3 is TGTGCCAGCTCACCCCGGGACATTGCCTACGAGCAGTACTTC. It codes for CASSPRDIAYEQYF.

The chain employs TRBV11-3 and TRBJ2-1, with TRBD2 identical over 8 bases. Trimming at V came to 1 base and at J to 9 bases, leaving 2 bases not matched to a gene. Germline CDR1 is SGHNT and CDR2 is YENEEA. This CDR3 comprises 13 residues. The CDR3 region has the DNA TGTGCCAGCAGCTTAGTTCGGGGGGGTGAGCAGTTCTTC. This translates into CASSLVRGGEQFF.

This chain links TRBV19 with TRBJ2-1; 9 bases map to TRBD2. Trimming at V came to 3 bases and at J to 4 bases, leaving 4 bases not matched to a gene. Germline CDR1 is LNHDA and CDR2 is SQIVND (reference sequence). This CDR3 is built from 15 residues. The CDR3 DNA follows: TGTGCCAGTAGTATTGAGGCGGGGGGGTACAATGAGCAGTTCTTC. Its translation: CASSIEAGGYNEQFF.

The CDR3 here is CASRSRGGADIQYF. CDR3 nucleotide sequence: TGTGCCAGCAGGTCGCGCGGGGGGGCTGACATTCAGTACTTC. The rearrangement uses TRBV6-5 and TRBJ2-4, with 9 bases that match TRBD2. Unmatched junction bases numbered 8, after V lost 6 bases and J lost 8 bases. CDR3 size: 14 residues. Germline CDR1 is MNHEY and CDR2 is SVGAGI.

CDR3 sequence reads: CASSLGLAGGGDTQYF. CDR3 in DNA: TGTGCCAGCAGCTTAGGACTAGCGGGGGGCGGGGATACGCAGTATTTT. The chain combines TRBV7-2 with TRBJ2-3; 13 nucleotides match TRBD2. Germline V gene lookup returns CDR1 SGHTA and CDR2 FQGNSA. The ends lost 1 base at V and 6 bases at J; junction bases unmatched: 4. This CDR3 has 16 residues.

The gene calls are TRBV5-6 and TRBJ2-5; possibly TRBD2 for D (6 bases). The V gene lost 2 bases and the J gene lost 4 bases, with 15 bases spanning the gap. Germline values: CDR1 SGHDT, CDR2 YYEEEE. There are 15 residues in the CDR3. The CDR3 region has the DNA TGTGCCAGCAGCTTAAGGGTCCTGGGGGGAGAGACCCAGTACTTC. Its translation is CASSLRVLGGETQYF.

The chain carries TRBV13 and TRBJ1-1, with 7 bases that match TRBD1. This CDR3 has 13 residues. Germline CDR1 and CDR2: PRHDT and FYEKMQ (reference sequence). Trimming removed 6 bases from V and 3 bases from J; junction bases left unmatched: 4. CDR3 bases: TGTGCCAGCAGAAAAGACAGGGACACTGAAGCTTTCTTT. Its translation: CASRKDRDTEAFF.

The genes are TRBV19 and TRBJ1-5, with TRBD1 identical over 8 bases. CDR1 is LNHDA, CDR2 SQIVND, per germline (reference sequence). The CDR3 length is 14 residues. With V trimmed by 5 bases and J by 5 bases, 5 bases remained unmatched. As DNA, the CDR3 is TGTGCCAGTAGTCGACAGGGGCAATATCAGCCCCAGCATTTT. Translated: CASSRQGQYQPQHF.

The CDR3 loop reads CASSGGQQNYGYTF. CDR3 bases: TGTGCCAGCAGCGGGGGACAGCAGAACTATGGCTACACCTTC. V gene TRBV5-4 combines with J gene TRBJ1-2, with 7 nucleotides matching TRBD1. V gave up 4 bases and J gave up 2 bases; unmatched junction bases: 5. The CDR3 is 14 amino acids. Germline loops: CDR1 SGHNT, CDR2 YYREEE (reference sequence).

The rearrangement joins TRBV7-8 to TRBJ1-5; 7 nucleotides align to TRBD1. The CDR3 covers 14 residues. The V gene end was trimmed by 5 bases and the J gene end by 11 bases; junction bases not matched to a gene: 12. The germline V gene has CDR1 SGHVS and CDR2 FQNEAQ. CDR3 in amino acids: CASSQGQLGTAQHF. The CDR3 DNA reads as TGTGCCAGCAGCCAGGGACAGTTGGGGACGGCCCAGCATTTT.

This rearrangement joins TRBV9 to TRBJ1-1; 7 positions agree with TRBD1. The ends lost 0 bases at V and 11 bases at J; junction bases unmatched: 7. The CDR3 loop spans 13 amino acids. Germline V lookup: CDR1 SGDLS, CDR2 YYNGEE. The CDR3 protein is CASSVGTGARAFF. The DNA of the CDR3 is TGTGCCAGCAGCGTAGGAACAGGGGCGAGGGCTTTCTTT. Full variable domain (outside the CDR3, taken from reference TRBV9 and TRBJ1-1): DSGVTQTPKHLITATGQRVTLRCSPRSGDLSVYWYQQSLDQGLQFLIQYYNGEERAKGNILERFSAQQFPDLHSELNLSSLELGDSALYFCASSVGTGARAFFGQGTRLTVV.

This clone has just a few counts. This chain joins TRBV11-2 and TRBJ1-2, with a possible D match to TRBD1 (6 bases). Trimming pared 5 bases from V and 4 bases from J, leaving 14 bases between. CDR1 is SGHAT and CDR2 is FQNNGV in the germline V gene. The CDR3 spans 14 residues. CDR3 sequence reads: CASSPRTESYGYTF. Here the CDR3 DNA reads TGTGCCAGCAGCCCTAGGACAGAGAGCTATGGCTACACCTTC. Together with reference TRBV11-2 and TRBJ1-2, the CDR3 gives the full variable domain: EAGVAQSPRYKIIEKRQSVAFWCNPISGHATLYWYQQILGQGPKLLIQFQNNGVVDDSQLPKDRFSAERLKGVDSTLKIQPAKLEDSAVYLCASSPRTESYGYTFGSGTRLTVV.

The sample holds a few counts of this clone. The chain couples TRBV29-1 to TRBJ1-2; no reliable D call. Germline CDR1 reads SQVTM; CDR2 reads ANQGSEA. The CDR3 has 11 residues. V lost 7 bases and J lost 6, with 12 bases in between. The CDR3 nucleotides read TGCAGCGACCAGGACTCTAATGGCTACACCTTC. It codes for CSDQDSNGYTF.

The chain employs TRBV3-1 (or the pseudogene TRBV3-2) and TRBJ1-5, with a possible D match to TRBD1 (6 bases). Germline assignment: CDR1 LGHDT and CDR2 YNNKEL (reference sequence). The CDR3 has 13 amino acids. Trimming took off 4 bases at V and 5 bases at J, with 9 bases between the two ends. The CDR3, as DNA: TGTGCCAGCAGCCGGCGGACAGATCAGCCCCAGCATTTT. As protein: CASSRRTDQPQHF.

The J gene is TRBJ2-7, the V gene TRBV9; no clear D gene. Germline values: CDR1 SGDLS, CDR2 YYNGEE. CDR3 length: 16 residues. The ends were cut back, 0 bases at V and 7 bases at J, with 20 bases in the middle. Here the CDR3 reads CASSVEPHSGLSEQYF. CDR3 nucleotides: TGTGCCAGCAGCGTAGAGCCCCACTCTGGTCTCTCGGAGCAGTACTTC.

This chain uses TRBV11-3 with TRBJ2-3, with D maybe TRBD2 (6 bases). CDR3 length equals 17 residues. Trimming removed 0 bases from V and 6 bases from J, with 19 bases in between. Germline assignment: CDR1 SGHNT and CDR2 YENEEA. The CDR3 DNA reads TGTGCCAGCAGCTTAGAAGGGGCTTGGGGCGGGACGGATACGCAGTATTTT. Protein: CASSLEGAWGGTDTQYF.

The V call is TRBV3-1 (or the pseudogene TRBV3-2), the J call TRBJ1-5, with no clear D. In germline, CDR1 is LGHDT, CDR2 YNNKEL (reference sequence). The germline V and J ends were trimmed by 1 base and 4 bases, with 5 bases remaining between them. The CDR3 has 13 residues. CDR3 coding DNA: TGTGCCAGCAGCCAAGCAATGAATCAGCCCCAGCATTTT. Translation: CASSQAMNQPQHF.

This chain connects TRBV9 to TRBJ1-2, with D perhaps TRBD1 (5 bases). Germline CDR1 SGDLS, CDR2 YYNGEE. The CDR3 totals 15 residues. The V end lost 4 bases, the J end lost 3 bases, and 16 bases lay between the germline ends. CDR3 loop: CASSLRGSWDYGYTF. The DNA of the CDR3 is TGTGCCAGCAGCCTCCGGGGGTCATGGGACTATGGCTACACCTTC.

The chain couples TRBV2 to TRBJ1-2; D is perhaps TRBD1 (5 bases). Germline V CDR1 and CDR2: SNHLY, FYNNEI. V was shortened by 3 bases and J by 3 bases, with 11 bases between the two germline ends. The CDR3 extends over 14 amino acids. The CDR3 nucleotides read TGTGCCAGCAGTGACGGCGGGGGTGACTATGGCTACACCTTC. Its translation is CASSDGGGDYGYTF. Drawing the rest from reference TRBV2 and TRBJ1-2, the complete variable domain is EPEVTQTPSHQVTQMGQEVILRCVPISNHLYFYWYRQILGQKVEFLVSFYNNEISEKSEIFDDQFSVERPDGSNFTLKIRSTKLEDSAMYFCASSDGGGDYGYTFGSGTRLTVV.

V gene TRBV5-6 combines with J gene TRBJ2-3; D not certain. This CDR3 contains 12 residues. CDR1 and CDR2 from the germline V gene are SGHDT and YYEEEE. V lost 2 bases to trimming and J lost 2 bases, with 3 bases between them. The CDR3 sequence: CASSFITDTQYF. In nucleotides, the CDR3 is TGTGCCAGCAGCTTCATCACAGATACGCAGTATTTT.

This rearrangement joins TRBV6-5 to TRBJ2-3, with 7 bases identical to TRBD1. Trimming cost V 2 bases and J 9 bases; bases outside gene matches: 8. The CDR3 runs to 14 residues. Germline V gene data show CDR1 as MNHEY and CDR2 as SVGAGI. CDR3 region: CASSYRHRGPTQYF. The CDR3 DNA is TGTGCCAGCAGTTACCGACATAGGGGGCCCACGCAGTATTTT.